Described below is a single T cell receptor beta chain sequence and its context. The data were produced by immunoSEQ multiplex PCR, yet TCRdb's version contains in-frame clones alone and is incomplete. The sample comprises around 160,000 clones, over 75% of which are singletons, and approximately 1.2% rests with the top ten. CDR3 length equals 13 residues. Germline loops: CDR1 LGHNA, CDR2 YSLEER. V was cut by 1 base and J by 5 bases, with 5 bases left in between. Allocation to cohorts depended on clinical history reported by the participants. The entry originates in a study of blood T cell repertoires in COVID-19. Background on the study: PBMCs, B-cell-depleted T cells, or T cells provided the cDNA or gDNA that made up the material.

Sequenced sample: PBMCs or T cells enriched from blood (not recorded which). This receptor was identified in a woman aged 25 to 39 with acute COVID-19. The genes are TRBV4-3 and TRBJ2-2, with D maybe TRBD2 (5 bases). In DNA form, the CDR3 reads TGCGCCAGCAGCCAAGGAGGGACCGGGGAGCTGTTTTTT. Amino acid sequence: CASSQGGTGELFF.